Below are 20 T cell receptor beta chains sequenced from a single sample in a study of beta chain features in type 1 diabetes (dated by TCRdb to the late 2010s). Points the paper makes about the study in general: In all four CD4+ subsets, TCRB CDR3 length was moderately but significantly shorter in type 1 diabetes patients.

Libraries were prepared through the immunoSEQ multiplex PCR assay. All of the isolated RNA was reverse transcribed with the High Capacity cDNA Reverse Transcription Kit, so expressed TCRB transcripts were sequenced. TCRdb obtained this table from immuneACCESS and retained in-frame rearrangements with V and J assigned. These tables miss some clones; where compared with another copy, unresolved V genes account for less than half of the shortfall, and the remainder is unexplained. Recorded for this sample are about 660,000 clones; about an eighth of them occurred a single time. The top ten constitute nearly 0.04% of the sample. These receptors have no known antigen. Specimen: naive CD4+ T cells from blood. The cell subset or site label corresponds to: true naive CD4+ T cells. All receptors come from a man aged 18-30 years with type 1 diabetes.

CDR3: CASSQEQGIQPQHF. In nucleotides, the CDR3 is TGTGCCAGCAGTCAGGAACAGGGCATTCAGCCCCAGCATTTT. This chain links TRBV2 with TRBJ1-5; a possible D gene is TRBD1 (6 bases). The V gene lost 5 bases and the J gene lost 6 bases, with 14 bases spanning the gap. The CDR3 is 14 amino acids. Germline lookup yields CDR1 SNHLY and CDR2 FYNNEI.

This clone was seen only once. The chain employs TRBV18 and TRBJ2-7, with D tentatively TRBD1 or TRBD2 (5 bases each). Germline loops: CDR1 KGHSH, CDR2 LQKENI. The CDR3 consists of 13 residues. Trimming stripped 2 bases from V and 2 bases from J, with 7 bases between. CDR3 sequence (DNA): TGTGCCAGCTCACCAGGGACCCCCTACGAGCAGTACTTC. Its protein is CASSPGTPYEQYF. The full variable domain, in which reference TRBV18 and TRBJ2-7 provide the parts outside the CDR3, is NAGVMQNPRHLVRRRGQEARLRCSPMKGHSHVYWYRQLPEEGLKFMVYLQKENIIDESGMPKERFSAEFPKEGPSILRIQQVVRGDSAAYFCASSPGTPYEQYFGPGTRLTVT.

In its sample, this clone was seen a few times. The same CDR3 also results from other DNA sequences found in this sample. The rearrangement uses TRBV29-1 and TRBJ1-5; 9 bases fit TRBD1. The CDR3 covers 14 residues. V gave up 5 bases and J gave up 1 base; unmatched junction bases: 3. Germline-derived CDR1 and CDR2 are SQVTM and ANQGSEA. CDR3 nucleotide sequence: TGCAGCGTTCGGGGACAGGGAAGCAATCAGCCCCAGCATTTT. This codes for CSVRGQGSNQPQHF.

This clone was seen a handful of times. This chain links TRBV5-4 with TRBJ2-2; 7 bases match TRBD2. CDR3 size: 15 residues. V shed 1 base, J shed 7 bases, and the junction held 7 bases outside the gene matches. Germline CDR1 SGHNT, CDR2 YYREEE (reference sequence). CDR3 nucleotides: TGTGCCAGCAGCTTGAGGGCTACTAGCGACGGGGAGCTGTTTTTT. Its translation is CASSLRATSDGELFF.

This clone occurred a few times. The chain is built from TRBV7-6 and TRBJ2-6, with D hard to call. The V gene lost 0 bases and the J gene lost 1 base, with 10 bases spanning the gap. CDR1 SGHVS and CDR2 FNYEAQ come from the germline V gene. The CDR3 has 17 residues. The CDR3 bases are TGTGCCAGCAGCTTAGCCAACAGCGAATCTGGGGCCAACGTCCTGACTTTC. Residues: CASSLANSESGANVLTF.

The V call is TRBV18, the J call TRBJ2-3; weak D call: TRBD2 (5 bases). Trimming cost V 4 bases and J 1 base, with 12 bases left between them. The CDR3 runs 15 residues. Germline CDR1 is KGHSH and CDR2 is LQKENI. Here the CDR3 reads CASSLEGVGTDTQYF. CDR3 DNA: TGTGCCAGCTCACTTGAGGGAGTGGGCACAGATACGCAGTATTTT.

This clone was seen a handful of times. This sequence joins TRBV6-5 and TRBJ2-7, with D perhaps matching TRBD1 (5 bases). V shed 2 bases and J shed 2 bases, with 13 bases lying between them. The germline CDR1 and CDR2 sequences are MNHEY and SVGAGI. The CDR3 spans 15 residues. CDR3 sequence (DNA): TGTGCCAGCAGTTACACGGTTGAAGGGGCCTACGAGCAGTACTTC. Amino acids: CASSYTVEGAYEQYF.

CDR3 in DNA: TGTGCCTGGAGAAGACTAGCGGGGGAGTACAATGAGCAGTTCTTC. This encodes CAWRRLAGEYNEQFF. V is TRBV30 and J is TRBJ2-1; 12 bases map to TRBD2. V shed 3 bases, J shed 4 bases, and the junction held 4 bases outside the gene matches. The CDR3 runs 15 residues. Germline CDR1 GTSNPN, CDR2 SVGIG (reference sequence).

This chain uses TRBV15 with TRBJ2-7; 12 bases map to TRBD1. The CDR3 runs to 17 residues. V was clipped by 0 bases and J by 3 bases; unmatched bases: 6. Germline values: CDR1 LNHNV, CDR2 YYDKDF (reference sequence). This CDR3 is CATSRDAGTGGIYEQYF. The CDR3 coding sequence is TGTGCCACCAGCAGAGATGCCGGGACAGGGGGCATCTACGAGCAGTACTTC.

The chain employs TRBV4-3 and TRBJ1-1, with unresolved D. This CDR3 is built from 18 residues. Looked up from germline, CDR1 is LGHNA and CDR2 is YSLEER. Trimming took off 1 base at V and 1 base at J, with 19 bases between the two ends. The CDR3 loop is CASSQVLANSAWNTEAFF. In DNA form, the CDR3 reads TGCGCCAGCAGCCAAGTACTAGCTAACTCCGCCTGGAACACTGAAGCTTTCTTT.

In this sample, this clone turned up a few times. CDR3 sequence reads: CASSGLETGELFF. CDR3 DNA sequence: TGTGCCAGCAGTGGGTTAGAAACCGGGGAGCTGTTTTTT. The rearrangement joins TRBV2 to TRBJ2-2; D gene unclear. Trimming pared 4 bases from V and 5 bases from J, leaving 8 bases between. Germline-derived CDR1 and CDR2 are SNHLY and FYNNEI. CDR3 length: 13 residues. Supplemented by reference TRBV2 and TRBJ2-2, the full variable domain reads EPEVTQTPSHQVTQMGQEVILRCVPISNHLYFYWYRQILGQKVEFLVSFYNNEISEKSEIFDDQFSVERPDGSNFTLKIRSTKLEDSAMYFCASSGLETGELFFGEGSRLTVL.

This clone was seen more than once but under ten times. The chain joins TRBV27 to TRBJ2-1; TRBD1 is a possible D gene (6 bases). Looked up from germline, CDR1 is MNHEY and CDR2 is SMNVEV (reference sequence). CDR3 size: 17 residues. The ends were cut back, 5 bases at V and 0 bases at J, with 17 bases in the middle. CDR3 nucleotide sequence: TGTGCCAGCAGTACCTCCGGGACATCGAGCTCCTACAATGAGCAGTTCTTC. This sequence encodes CASSTSGTSSSYNEQFF.

The rearrangement uses TRBV2 and TRBJ1-5; D is unclear. The CDR3 totals 13 residues. Looked up from germline, CDR1 is SNHLY and CDR2 is FYNNEI. V lost 8 bases, J lost 7 bases, and 15 bases lay in between. CDR3 loop: CASQVGPGQPQHF. In nucleotides, the CDR3 is TGTGCCAGCCAGGTTGGCCCAGGACAGCCCCAGCATTTT.

This clone was observed a handful of times. CDR3 region: CASSLDRGLGTGELFF. The CDR3 coding sequence is TGTGCCAGCAGCTTGGACAGGGGGCTCGGAACCGGGGAGCTGTTTTTT. V usage is TRBV7-9 and J usage is TRBJ2-2; TRBD1 matches 11 bases. CDR3 length: 16 amino acids. Germline V gene lookup returns CDR1 SEHNR and CDR2 FQNEAQ (reference sequence). Trimming took 3 bases from V and 5 from J; bases not matched to a gene: 5.

Details on this clone: Other DNA sequences within the sample encode an identical CDR3. V gene TRBV29-1 combines with J gene TRBJ2-7, with a weak D call TRBD2 (7 bases). V shed 4 bases and J shed 3 bases, with 13 bases lying between them. The germline V gene encodes CDR1 SQVTM and CDR2 ANQGSEA. CDR3 length: 13 residues. CDR3 DNA: TGCAGCGTTGGAGCAGGGGAGGGCTACGAGCAGTACTTC. It yields the protein CSVGAGEGYEQYF.

Only a few counts were recorded for this clone. The rearrangement uses TRBV30 and TRBJ1-6, with 7 bases matching TRBD1. CDR3 size: 15 residues. Trimming took 6 bases from V and 4 from J; bases not matched to a gene: 9. Germline lookup yields CDR1 GTSNPN and CDR2 SVGIG (reference sequence). The CDR3 sequence is CACRPRDRYNSPLHF. CDR3 DNA: TGTGCCTGCCGCCCCCGGGACAGATATAATTCACCCCTCCACTTT.

This clone was observed a few times. The chain has TRBV5-8 and TRBJ2-5, with 7 bases matching TRBD1. This CDR3 has 14 amino acids. Germline V gene data show CDR1 as SGHTS and CDR2 as YDEGEE. V shed 1 base, J shed 3 bases, and the junction held 3 bases outside the gene matches. The CDR3 region is CASSLRDREETQYF. The CDR3 coding sequence is TGTGCCAGCAGCTTGAGAGACAGGGAAGAGACCCAGTACTTC.

This clone turned up a few times. V is TRBV18 and J is TRBJ2-1, with D uncertain. The V end was cut by 3 bases, the J end by 2 bases, with 11 bases between. CDR3 length: 15 residues. Per the germline V gene, CDR1 is KGHSH and CDR2 is LQKENI. CDR3 coding DNA: TGTGCCAGCTCACCGGTTAGGGCGCCCTACAATGAGCAGTTCTTC. Translated: CASSPVRAPYNEQFF.

This chain links TRBV5-6 with TRBJ1-1; the D is unclear. CDR1 and CDR2 from the germline V gene are SGHDT and YYEEEE. Trimming shortened V by 2 bases and J by 3 bases, and 5 bases separated the two germline ends. This CDR3 has 12 residues. The CDR3 region is CASSFTDTEAFF. The CDR3 nucleotides are TGTGCCAGCAGCTTCACAGACACTGAAGCTTTCTTT.

This clone was seen a handful of times. The rearrangement uses TRBV27 and TRBJ1-4; 10 bases fit TRBD1. V dropped 6 bases and J dropped 8; count of bases not matched to a gene: 9. Germline assignment: CDR1 MNHEY and CDR2 SMNVEV (reference sequence). The CDR3 covers 15 residues. CDR3 sequence: CASRGSGTGAEKLFF. Written as DNA, the CDR3 is TGTGCCAGCAGAGGGTCCGGGACAGGGGCGGAAAAACTGTTTTTT.